The 28 T cell receptor beta chains given below trace back to one sample, sequenced in a study of blood T cells in healthy people across ages. Primers used in a second PCR of about 6 to 11 cycles were a sample-barcoded 5' primer and a J-beta primer mix. Each CDR3 protein gets one entry after TCRdb re-called the 5' RACE reads with MiXCR. The sample consists of 1.5 million or so distinct CDR3 sequences, around 39% of them appearing once. The sample was blood. Receptor source: a woman under 30 in good health.

The V gene is TRBV12-3 or TRBV12-4, the J gene TRBJ2-5; D is possibly TRBD2 (6 bases). Trimming cost V 5 bases and J 5 bases, with 18 bases left between them. The CDR3 contains 15 residues. In DNA form, the CDR3 reads TGTGCCAGCAGTAGTGGGGGGACCCAAGCGGAGACCCAGTACTTC. Translation: CASSSGGTQAETQYF.

This clonotype has only a few counts. The V call is TRBV6-1, the J call TRBJ2-7; D ambiguous. Germline V gives CDR1 MNHNS, CDR2 SASEGT. The germline V and J ends were trimmed by 7 bases and 3 bases, with 7 bases remaining between them. CDR3 size: 11 residues. CDR3 sequence reads: CASTTVYEQYF. The CDR3 DNA sequence: TGTGCCAGCACGACGGTCTACGAGCAGTACTTC.

The chain has TRBV9 and TRBJ2-1; TRBD2 matches at 7 bases. The J call may be faulty, since TRBJ2-7 better matches the DNA end. CDR1 is SGDLS, CDR2 YYNGEE, per germline. CDR3 length: 17 amino acids. The CDR3 reads CASSVGVGGAADNEQYF. The CDR3 DNA reads TGTGCCAGCAGCGTAGGGGTGGGAGGGGCGGCCGACAATGAGCAGTACTTC.

This clonotype was seen only a few times. V gene TRBV5-1 combines with J gene TRBJ2-5; D not resolved. The V gene's germline CDR1 is SGHRS and CDR2 YFSETQ. The CDR3 has 14 residues. V gave up 0 bases and J gave up 3 bases, with 9 bases separating them. CDR3 coding DNA: TGCGCCAGCAGCTTGGTGGTGGGGAAAGAGACCCAGTACTTC. It encodes CASSLVVGKETQYF.

The CDR3 DNA follows: TGTGCCAGCAGACCTACAGGTGCCACTGAAGCTTTCTTT. Translating it yields CASRPTGATEAFF. This chain links TRBV25-1 with TRBJ1-1; D might be TRBD1 (5 bases). V was pared by 6 bases and J by 4 bases, with 12 bases between. Germline-derived CDR1 and CDR2 are MGHDK and SYGVNS. This CDR3 has 13 residues.

This sequence joins TRBV12-3 or TRBV12-4 and TRBJ2-3, with TRBD1 identical over 9 bases. The V segment lost 3 bases and the J segment 4 bases; nucleotides outside the gene matches: 20. The CDR3 contains 20 residues. CDR3 coding DNA: TGTGCCAGCAGTTTGTCCGAGACAGGGGGTAAAAAAGCACTATCAGATACGCAGTATTTT. Its protein product is CASSLSETGGKKALSDTQYF.

The chain couples TRBV6-2 or TRBV6-3 to TRBJ2-1; 8 nucleotides match TRBD1. J was trimmed by 2 bases and V by 2 bases; bases with no gene match: 14. CDR1 is MNHEY and CDR2 is SVGEGT in the germline V gene. CDR3 length equals 19 residues. CDR3: CASSYLPPDRAPPYNEQFF. CDR3 bases: TGTGCCAGCAGTTACCTGCCACCGGACAGGGCCCCCCCCTACAATGAGCAGTTCTTC.

The J gene is TRBJ2-4, the V gene TRBV12-3 or TRBV12-4, with a possible D match to TRBD2 (7 bases). Trimming shortened V by 2 bases and J by 15 bases, and 17 bases separated the two germline ends. CDR3 length: 13 amino acids. Here the CDR3 DNA reads TGTGCCAGCAGTTTAAGGTCGGGGGGCGAGCGGTACTTC. It is translated as CASSLRSGGERYF.

The gene calls are TRBV7-2 and TRBJ2-5, with D unclear. Germline loops: CDR1 SGHTA, CDR2 FQGNSA. This CDR3 has 18 amino acids. Trimming left V 5 bases short and J 2 bases short, with 24 bases between. For the CDR3, the DNA is TGTGCCAGCAGCGAGACCGGGCGGTTGGCCCCGGTTCAAGAGACCCAGTACTTC. Protein sequence: CASSETGRLAPVQETQYF.

The chain uses TRBV7-8 and TRBJ2-6; the D gene is possibly TRBD2 (6 bases). The germline V and J ends were trimmed by 8 bases and 0 bases, with 14 bases remaining between them. The germline gives CDR1 SGHVS, CDR2 FQNEAQ. CDR3 length equals 16 residues. The CDR3 protein is CASPFGDSSGANVLTF. CDR3 DNA sequence: TGTGCCAGCCCCTTCGGGGACTCCTCTGGGGCCAACGTCCTGACTTTC.

This clonotype was recorded only once. The chain has TRBV6-5 and TRBJ2-5, with 8 bases matching TRBD2. The CDR3 runs 14 residues. V was pared by 6 bases and J by 13 bases, with 16 bases of the junction left unmatched. The V gene's germline CDR1 is MNHEY and CDR2 SVGAGI. Here the CDR3 DNA reads TGTGCCAGCAGGGCAGCGGGAGATGTTAATGAGCGGTACTTC. Its protein product is CASRAAGDVNERYF.

The rearrangement links TRBV14 to TRBJ1-4, with 7 positions matching TRBD1. The V and J ends lost 6 bases and 8 bases, in that order; junction bases with no gene match: 6. CDR1 and CDR2 from the germline V gene are SGHDN and FVKESK. CDR3 length: 13 amino acids. The CDR3 is CASSPLQGEKLFF. In DNA, the CDR3 is TGTGCCAGCAGTCCTCTACAGGGGGAAAAACTGTTTTTT.

The chain links TRBV18 to TRBJ1-1; TRBD1 matches at 7 bases. V lost 4 bases, J lost 5 bases, and 10 bases stayed unmatched. Germline values: CDR1 KGHSH, CDR2 LQKENI. This CDR3 has 15 residues. CDR3 DNA sequence: TGTGCCAGCTCACTCAGAGAGACAGGGCGTACTGAAGCTTTCTTT. Protein product: CASSLRETGRTEAFF.

The chain has TRBV10-3 and TRBJ2-7; 8 nucleotides match TRBD2. J lost 0 bases, V lost 6 bases, and 7 bases had no gene match. CDR3 length equals 15 residues. Germline V gives CDR1 ENHRY, CDR2 SYGVKD. The CDR3 loop reads CAISPELAVSYEQYF. CDR3 nucleotide sequence: TGTGCCATCAGCCCCGAACTAGCGGTCTCCTACGAGCAGTACTTC.

V is TRBV5-1 and J is TRBJ1-3, with 8 positions matching TRBD1. Germline loops: CDR1 SGHRS, CDR2 YFSETQ. The CDR3 has 17 residues. The J segment lost 2 bases and the V segment lost 5 bases, leaving 12 bases of the junction unmatched. CDR3 bases: TGCGCCAGCAGACATAACCCCACAGGGGGGACTGGAAACACCATATATTTT. It is translated as CASRHNPTGGTGNTIYF.

The gene calls are TRBV5-1 and TRBJ2-5, with 11 nucleotides matching TRBD2. Per the germline V gene, CDR1 is SGHRS and CDR2 is YFSETQ. V gave up 6 bases and J gave up 11 bases; unmatched junction bases: 15. This CDR3 region has 15 residues. The CDR3, as DNA: TGCGCCAGCAACCCCCGACTAGCGGGGAACAATGAGCAGTACTTC. Protein product: CASNPRLAGNNEQYF.

This clonotype was picked up a small number of times. The chain uses TRBV27 and TRBJ1-1; D call uncertain. V lost 2 bases and J lost 8, with 21 bases in between. Germline V lookup: CDR1 MNHEY, CDR2 SMNVEV (reference sequence). The CDR3 sequence is 16 residues long. CDR3 nucleotides: TGTGCCAGCAGTTTAAACGGAAATGGGCCCTCCTCCGAAGCTTTCTTT. This encodes CASSLNGNGPSSEAFF.

The V call is TRBV7-9, the J call TRBJ1-2, with 9 bases that match TRBD1. Trimming took 1 base from V and 7 from J; bases not matched to a gene: 10. The V gene's germline CDR1 is SEHNR and CDR2 FQNEAQ (reference sequence). The CDR3 runs to 16 residues. This CDR3 reads CASSLGVTGQGFGYTF. The CDR3, as DNA: TGTGCCAGCAGCTTAGGGGTTACGGGACAGGGATTTGGCTACACCTTC.

This clonotype was observed a few times. The chain combines TRBV29-1 with TRBJ1-2; tentatively, D is TRBD1 (5 bases). Germline V CDR1 and CDR2: SQVTM, ANQGSEA. Deletions cut 4 bases from V and 1 base from J, with 13 bases between. The CDR3 spans 14 residues. CDR3: CSVVYSRGNYGYTF. The CDR3 coding sequence is TGCAGCGTTGTTTACAGTAGGGGTAACTATGGCTACACCTTC.

The chain links TRBV2 to TRBJ1-3; D unclear. The CDR3 length is 14 residues. Germline V gene sequence: CDR1 SNHLY, CDR2 FYNNEI. The V and J ends lost 7 bases and 4 bases respectively, with 14 bases between them. CDR3: CASTTAPFGNTIYF. CDR3 sequence (DNA): TGTGCCAGCACCACGGCCCCTTTCGGAAACACCATATATTTT.

This clonotype showed up just once. The junction does not match germline at one end; this may be a read error. J is TRBJ1-2 and V is TRBV6-1; D remains unclear. The germline gives CDR1 MNHNS, CDR2 SASEGT. The CDR3 covers 13 residues. The CDR3 protein is CTSSDQSLRGYTF. CDR3 nucleotide sequence: TGTACCAGCAGTGACCAGAGTCTGAGGGGCTACACCTTC.

This clonotype was detected a few times. The CDR3: CASGIDRGLGAYEQYF. The CDR3 coding sequence is TGTGCCAGCGGGATTGACAGGGGTCTCGGCGCCTACGAGCAGTACTTC. This chain uses TRBV27 with TRBJ2-7, with 8 bases aligning to TRBD1. This CDR3 has 16 residues. After removal of 8 bases from V and 2 bases from J, the junction contained 14 bases not matched to a gene. Looked up from germline, CDR1 is MNHEY and CDR2 is SMNVEV (reference sequence).

The genes are TRBV29-1 and TRBJ2-1; the D gene is possibly TRBD2 (6 bases). V was cut by 4 bases and J by 0 bases, with 13 bases left in between. The germline CDR1 and CDR2 sequences are SQVTM and ANQGSEA. The CDR3 has 15 residues. CDR3 nucleotide sequence: TGCAGCGTTGTTGAGGGAGGAAGCTCCTACAATGAGCAGTTCTTC. As protein: CSVVEGGSSYNEQFF.

The genes are TRBV7-8 and TRBJ2-1; 11 positions match TRBD2. This CDR3 is 19 amino acids long. V dropped 4 bases and J dropped 0; count of bases not matched to a gene: 11. Germline CDR1 SGHVS, CDR2 FQNEAQ. CDR3 in amino acids: CASSSPGLAVRSSYNEQFF. CDR3 in DNA: TGTGCCAGCAGCTCCCCGGGACTAGCGGTTAGGAGCTCCTACAATGAGCAGTTCTTC.

The chain is built from TRBV7-3 and TRBJ2-5, with 8 bases matching TRBD2. V shed 5 bases and J 2 bases; nucleotides not matched to a gene: 7. This CDR3 comprises 15 residues. The germline CDR1 and CDR2 sequences are SGHTA and FQGTGA. The CDR3 reads CASSPQPGGQETQYF. CDR3 DNA: TGTGCCAGCAGCCCGCAACCGGGGGGGCAAGAGACCCAGTACTTC.

This clonotype has just a few counts. The V and J genes are TRBV11-2 and TRBJ2-7; no firm D call. V gave up 4 bases and J gave up 0 bases, with 7 bases separating them. This CDR3 comprises 13 residues. Germline CDR1 SGHAT, CDR2 FQNNGV. The CDR3 DNA reads TGTGCCAGCAGCTCACTCCTCTCCTACGAGCAGTACTTC. It yields the protein CASSSLLSYEQYF.

In this sample, this clonotype turned up a few times. As DNA, the CDR3 is TGTGCCAGCAGTCCACGGGCACACACTGAAGCTTTCTTT. This sequence encodes CASSPRAHTEAFF. The V gene is TRBV6-6, the J gene TRBJ1-1; no definite D call. V was cut by 5 bases and J by 3 bases, with 10 bases left in between. This CDR3 is built from 13 residues. CDR1 is MNHNY, CDR2 SVGAGI, per germline (reference sequence).

V gene TRBV2 combines with J gene TRBJ2-5; 8 bases line up with TRBD2. The DNA matches TRBJ2-4 better at its end, which makes the J call doubtful. CDR3 length: 14 residues. Germline CDR1 reads SNHLY; CDR2 reads FYNNEI. The CDR3 region has the DNA TGTGCCATCAAAGAACGGGGGGGGCAAAACATTCAGTACTTC. Amino acids: CAIKERGGQNIQYF.